The rows below give T cell receptor beta chains drawn from one sample of a study of post-analysis software for immune sequencing data. From the PCR reads, TCRdb called clonotypes with MiXCR, one entry per CDR3 protein. The table shows 750,000 to 950,000 distinct CDR3 sequences, with roughly half occurring only once. Sequencing was performed on blood. The receptors shown here come from a girl between 5 and 17 years old with multiple sclerosis. Each CDR3 is given with its conserved first and last residue.

>TRBV29-1|TRBJ2-3
CSAGGTFATDTQYF
>TRBV2|TRBJ2-4
CASTQGALSIQYF
>TRBV12-3/TRBV12-4|TRBJ1-5
CASSPSHRDLNQPQHF
>TRBV20-1|TRBJ1-4
CSAARQGTNEKLFF
>TRBV14|TRBJ2-7
CASSQLHPLAQYF
>TRBV18|TRBJ2-7
CASSPRARGDEQYF
>TRBV20-1|TRBJ2-7
CSARRAGGWSYEQYF
>TRBV20-1|TRBJ1-5
CSASEGVGGLPQHF
>TRBV5-6|TRBJ2-5
CASTVLAGFQETQYF
>TRBV3-1|TRBJ2-5
CASSHLGTSGRETQYF
>TRBV5-1|TRBJ2-7
CASSLVGQSTYEQYF
>TRBV7-8|TRBJ1-2
CASSLVTPNYGYTF
>TRBV5-1|TRBJ2-4
CASRRTGEAKNIQYF
>TRBV20-1|TRBJ2-5
CSARDAGLAGGIRTQYF
>TRBV20-1|.
CSALFQGRKIYEQYF
>TRBV12-3/TRBV12-4|TRBJ1-5
CASSFAADNQPQHF
>TRBV5-8|TRBJ1-5
CTSSHRGMGNQPQHF
>TRBV20-1|TRBJ1-2
CSARTTGDYGYTF
>TRBV20-1|TRBJ2-3
CSVQAGETDTQYF
>TRBV12-3/TRBV12-4|TRBJ1-2
CASSSRQGKGYGYTF
>TRBV4-1|TRBJ2-7
CASSQEWDGAREQYF
>TRBV20-1|TRBJ1-5
CSAGRTSARQPQHF
>TRBV10-3|TRBJ2-7
CAISESKGVLYEQYF
>TRBV9|TRBJ1-4
CASSVGQGTEKLFF
>TRBV15|TRBJ1-4
CAASTRTADEKLFF
>TRBV10-2|TRBJ2-1
CASRAGTGAGRSLTYNEQFF
>TRBV29-1|TRBJ1-1
CSFTPGNTEAFF
>TRBV29-1|TRBJ2-2
CSVRGYEGTGELFF
>TRBV29-1|TRBJ2-7
CSVEVRGREQYF
>TRBV7-9|.
CASSLLGRGSYEQYF
>TRBV5-1|TRBJ2-5
CASSLAGWELAGQETQYF
>TRBV15|TRBJ2-1
CATIRQLSYNEQFF
>TRBV9|TRBJ2-5
CASSYDRPMETQYF
>TRBV9|TRBJ2-3
CASSPGYGGSTDTQYF
>TRBV6-5|TRBJ2-7
CASSYSQATTYEQYF
>TRBV29-1|TRBJ2-1
CSVEGLVAYNEQFF
>TRBV27|TRBJ2-7
CASSLGTAGNEQYF
>TRBV6-5|TRBJ1-1
CASSPGLMNAEAFF
>TRBV12-3/TRBV12-4|TRBJ2-2
CASSGLSEGNTGELFF
>TRBV7-9|TRBJ2-1
CASSLTTSGVYNEQFF
>TRBV20-1|TRBJ2-2
CSAREEVIDAGELFF
>TRBV9|TRBJ2-7
CASSVASGRDTYEQYF
>TRBV20-1|TRBJ2-3
CSATPSGLASTDTQYF
>TRBV11-1|TRBJ2-7
CASSYSTSGRFSYEQYF
>TRBV29-1|TRBJ2-1
CSVGGVHNEQFF
>TRBV7-9|TRBJ2-3
CASRRTGSSGADTQYF
>TRBV7-2|TRBJ2-6
CASSYNGGANVLTF
>TRBV24-1|TRBJ2-5
CATSDSAGQGAQETQYF
>TRBV7-2|TRBJ2-3
CASSFGTRSTDTQYF
>TRBV7-9|TRBJ2-5
CASSRGGVGETQYF
>TRBV30|TRBJ2-5
CAWNFCLTAEISQYF
>TRBV12-3/TRBV12-4|TRBJ2-7
CASSLRGGPYEQYF
>TRBV18|TRBJ2-3
CASSTMAGGNTDTQYF